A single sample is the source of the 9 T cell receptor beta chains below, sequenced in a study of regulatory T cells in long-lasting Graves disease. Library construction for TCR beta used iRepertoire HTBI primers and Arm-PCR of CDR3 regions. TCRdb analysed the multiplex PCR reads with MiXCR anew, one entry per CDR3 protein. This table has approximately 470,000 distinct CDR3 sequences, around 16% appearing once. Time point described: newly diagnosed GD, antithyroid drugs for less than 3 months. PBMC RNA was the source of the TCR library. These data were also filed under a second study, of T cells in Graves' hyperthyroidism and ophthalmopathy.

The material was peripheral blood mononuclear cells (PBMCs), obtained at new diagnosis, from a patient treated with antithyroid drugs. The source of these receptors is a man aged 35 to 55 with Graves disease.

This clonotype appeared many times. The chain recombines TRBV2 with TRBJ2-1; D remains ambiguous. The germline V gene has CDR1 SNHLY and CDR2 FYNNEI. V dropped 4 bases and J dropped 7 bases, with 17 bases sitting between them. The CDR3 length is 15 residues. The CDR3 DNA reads TGTGCCAGCAGTGTCTCCAATGGGCTCTATAATGAGCAGTTCTTC. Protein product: CASSVSNGLYNEQFF.

The CDR3: CASSSGLENYEQYF. CDR3 bases: TGCGCCAGCAGCTCCGGACTAGAAAACTACGAGCAGTACTTC. The gene calls are TRBV5-1 and TRBJ2-7, with 7 bases lining up with TRBD2. V lost 3 bases to trimming and J lost 3 bases; unmatched junction nucleotides: 6. CDR3 length: 14 amino acids. The germline CDR1 and CDR2 sequences are SGHRS and YFSETQ.

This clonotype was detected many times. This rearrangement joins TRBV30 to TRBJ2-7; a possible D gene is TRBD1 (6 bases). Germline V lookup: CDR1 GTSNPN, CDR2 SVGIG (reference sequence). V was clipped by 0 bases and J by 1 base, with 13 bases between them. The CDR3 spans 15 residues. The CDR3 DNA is TGTGCCTGGAGTGTACTCAGGGGCATATCCTACGAGCAGTACTTC. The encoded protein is CAWSVLRGISYEQYF.

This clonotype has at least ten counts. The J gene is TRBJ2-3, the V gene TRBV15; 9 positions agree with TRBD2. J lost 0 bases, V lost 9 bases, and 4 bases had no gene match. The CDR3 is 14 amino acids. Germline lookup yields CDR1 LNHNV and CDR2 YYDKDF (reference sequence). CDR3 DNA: TGTGCCACGAGACTAGCGGCTAGCACAGATACGCAGTATTTT. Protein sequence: CATRLAASTDTQYF.

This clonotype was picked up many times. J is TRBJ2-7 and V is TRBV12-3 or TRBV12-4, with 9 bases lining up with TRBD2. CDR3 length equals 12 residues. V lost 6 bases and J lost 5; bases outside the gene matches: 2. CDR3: CASRLAGNEQYF. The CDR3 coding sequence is TGTGCCAGCAGGCTAGCGGGAAACGAGCAGTACTTC.

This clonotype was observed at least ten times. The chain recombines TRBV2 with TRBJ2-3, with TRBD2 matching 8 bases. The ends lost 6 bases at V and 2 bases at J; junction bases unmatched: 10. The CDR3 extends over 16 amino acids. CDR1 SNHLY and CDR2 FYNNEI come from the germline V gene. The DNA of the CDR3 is TGTGCCAGCAGATTGAAGATGACTAGCGCCACAGATACGCAGTATTTT. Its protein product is CASRLKMTSATDTQYF.

The DNA for the CDR3 is TGTGCCACCAGTGACCGACACGAGCAGTACTTC. Translation gives CATSDRHEQYF. This sequence joins TRBV24-1 and TRBJ2-7; D unclear. The germline V and J ends were trimmed by 4 bases and 5 bases, with 5 bases remaining between them. The CDR3 covers 11 residues. Germline lookup yields CDR1 KGHDR and CDR2 SFDVKD.

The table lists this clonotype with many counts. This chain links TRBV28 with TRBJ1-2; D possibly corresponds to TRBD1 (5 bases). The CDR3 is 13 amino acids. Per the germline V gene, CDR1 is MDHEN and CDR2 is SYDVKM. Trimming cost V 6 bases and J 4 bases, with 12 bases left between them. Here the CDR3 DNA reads TGTGCCAGCAGCCGGTTGGGGACCTATGGCTACACCTTC. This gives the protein CASSRLGTYGYTF.

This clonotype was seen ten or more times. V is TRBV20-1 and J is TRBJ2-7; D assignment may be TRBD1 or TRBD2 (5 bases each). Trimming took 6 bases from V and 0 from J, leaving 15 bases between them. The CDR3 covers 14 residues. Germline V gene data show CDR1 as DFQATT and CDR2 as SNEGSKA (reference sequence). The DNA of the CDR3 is TGCAGTGCCAAGGGACGGAGGAGCTCCTACGAGCAGTACTTC. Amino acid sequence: CSAKGRRSSYEQYF.